This TCR beta chain was identified in a study of T cell changes during pregnancy in multiple sclerosis. J gave up 7 bases and V 2 bases, and 9 bases lay outside the gene matches. CDR3 size: 15 residues. Germline V gene lookup returns CDR1 MNHNS and CDR2 SASEGT. Clones were sequenced by immunoSEQ multiplex PCR, and TCRdb holds only the in-frame ones, with some missing. Of tens of thousands of clones in the sample, 90% to 95% are singletons; the top ten hold 1.5% to 2%. The sample consisted of peripheral blood, taken after pregnancy. This clonotype was obtained from a female donor in good health, enrolled as a control in a pregnancy study. The genes are TRBV6-1 and TRBJ2-7, with 9 bases aligning to TRBD2. The CDR3 region has the DNA TGTGCCAGCAGTGAATTCGGCGGGAGGGCCGGTGAGCAGTACTTC. Translation: CASSEFGGRAGEQYF.